The entry that follows covers one TCR beta chain sequence. Since a much larger clone is just one base distant, this may be a read error. This likely comes from a read error, as the CDR3 has no conserved phenylalanine or tryptophan at its end. Disease duration under 2 months; hyperthyroidism patients were aged 18 to 65. Each diagnosis drew on symptoms, thyroxine, TRAb, thyroid ultrasound and orbital computed tomography findings. The record originates from a study of T cells in Graves' hyperthyroidism and ophthalmopathy. Amplified TCR beta CDR3 regions derived from RNA transcripts. HTBI primers were the set used in a first-round RT-PCR of the TCR CDR3. One entry per CDR3 protein results from TCRdb running MiXCR on the multiplex PCR reads. The sample contains roughly 700,000 distinct CDR3 sequences, roughly 15% of which appear only once. Germline loops: CDR1 DFQATT, CDR2 SNEGSKA (reference sequence). The V end was cut by 0 bases, the J end by 4 bases, with 11 bases between. This CDR3 is 14 amino acids long.

The specimen was blood. The V and J genes are TRBV20-1 and TRBJ2-3; D gene unclear. This sequence was found in a woman between 18 and 29 years old with Graves' hyperthyroidism. CDR3: CSARDPNSADTQYV. CDR3 sequence (DNA): TGCAGTGCTAGAGATCCCAACTCGGCAGATACGCAGTATGTT.